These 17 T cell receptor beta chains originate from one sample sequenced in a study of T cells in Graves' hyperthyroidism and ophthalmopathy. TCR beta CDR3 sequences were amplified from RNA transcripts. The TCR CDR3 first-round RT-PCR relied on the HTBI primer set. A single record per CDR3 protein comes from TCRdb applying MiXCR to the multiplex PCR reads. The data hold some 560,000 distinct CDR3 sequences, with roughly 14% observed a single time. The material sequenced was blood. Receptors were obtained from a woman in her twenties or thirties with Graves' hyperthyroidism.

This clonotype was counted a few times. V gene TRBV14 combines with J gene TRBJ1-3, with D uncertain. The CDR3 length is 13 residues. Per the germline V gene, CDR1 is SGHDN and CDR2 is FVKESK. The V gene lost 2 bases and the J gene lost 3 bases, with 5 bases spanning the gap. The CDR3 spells CASSQFSGNTIYF. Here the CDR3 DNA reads TGTGCCAGCAGCCAATTCAGTGGAAACACCATATATTTT.

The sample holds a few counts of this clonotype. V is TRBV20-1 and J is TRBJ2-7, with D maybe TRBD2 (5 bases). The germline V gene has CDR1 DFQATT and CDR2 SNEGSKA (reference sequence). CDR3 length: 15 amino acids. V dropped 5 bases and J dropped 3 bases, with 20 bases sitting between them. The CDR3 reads CSAPKSGLTNYEQYF. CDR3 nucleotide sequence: TGCAGTGCTCCCAAGTCTGGACTTACCAACTACGAGCAGTACTTC.

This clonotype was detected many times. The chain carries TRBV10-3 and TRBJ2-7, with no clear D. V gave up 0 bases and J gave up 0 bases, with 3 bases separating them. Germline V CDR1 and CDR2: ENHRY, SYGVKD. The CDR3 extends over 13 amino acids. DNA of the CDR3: TGTGCCATCAGTGAGTCAAGCTCCTACGAGCAGTACTTC. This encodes CAISESSSYEQYF.

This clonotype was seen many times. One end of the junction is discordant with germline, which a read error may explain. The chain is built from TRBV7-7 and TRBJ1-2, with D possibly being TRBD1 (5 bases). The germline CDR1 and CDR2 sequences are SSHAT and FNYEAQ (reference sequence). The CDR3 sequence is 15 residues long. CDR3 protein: CASSLALRGSYGYTF. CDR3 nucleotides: TGTGCTAGCAGCTTAGCGCTTAGGGGATCCTATGGCTACACCTTC.

CDR3 bases: TGTGCCAGCAACCCGAGTCTGGGCGCGGCCCACGAGCAGTACTTC. Its protein product is CASNPSLGAAHEQYF. The chain has TRBV7-2 and TRBJ2-7; D is ambiguous. There are 15 residues in the CDR3. Germline V lookup: CDR1 SGHTA, CDR2 FQGNSA. V was trimmed by 7 bases and J by 5 bases, leaving 21 bases between them.

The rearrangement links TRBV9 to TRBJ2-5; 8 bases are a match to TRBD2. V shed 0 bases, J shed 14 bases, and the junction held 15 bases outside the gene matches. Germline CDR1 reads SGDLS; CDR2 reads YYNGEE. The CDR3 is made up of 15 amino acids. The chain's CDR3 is CASSVEGLALGPVYF. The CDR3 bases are TGTGCCAGCAGCGTAGAAGGACTAGCTCTAGGGCCAGTTTACTTC.

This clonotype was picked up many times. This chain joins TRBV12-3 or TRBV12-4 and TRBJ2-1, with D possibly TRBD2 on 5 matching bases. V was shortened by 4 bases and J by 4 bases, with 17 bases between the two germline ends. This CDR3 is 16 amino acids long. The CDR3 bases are TGTGCCAGCAGTTCCCAACTAGGTTTGAGGTACAATGAGCAGTTCTTC. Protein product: CASSSQLGLRYNEQFF.

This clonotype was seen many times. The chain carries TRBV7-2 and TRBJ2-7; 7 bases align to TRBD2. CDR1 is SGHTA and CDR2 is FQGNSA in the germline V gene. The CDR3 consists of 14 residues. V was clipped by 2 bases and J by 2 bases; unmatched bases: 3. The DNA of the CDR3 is TGTGCCAGCAGCTTAAATAGCGGGCCCTACGAGCAGTACTTC. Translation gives CASSLNSGPYEQYF.

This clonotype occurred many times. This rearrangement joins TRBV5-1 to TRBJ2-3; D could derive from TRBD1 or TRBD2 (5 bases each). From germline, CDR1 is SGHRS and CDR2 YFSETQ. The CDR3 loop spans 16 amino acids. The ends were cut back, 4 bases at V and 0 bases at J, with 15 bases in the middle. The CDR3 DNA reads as TGCGCCAGCAGCACGGGACCCATGGGTAGCACAGATACGCAGTATTTT. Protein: CASSTGPMGSTDTQYF.

In DNA form, the CDR3 reads TGTGCCAGCAGCTTCCTGCACCAGCGGGAGGGCCTGGACGAGCAGTACTTC. As protein: CASSFLHQREGLDEQYF. This sequence joins TRBV7-9 and TRBJ2-7; 10 positions match TRBD2. The CDR3 consists of 17 residues. Germline CDR1 SEHNR, CDR2 FQNEAQ (reference sequence). V gave up 3 bases and J gave up 5 bases; unmatched junction bases: 13.

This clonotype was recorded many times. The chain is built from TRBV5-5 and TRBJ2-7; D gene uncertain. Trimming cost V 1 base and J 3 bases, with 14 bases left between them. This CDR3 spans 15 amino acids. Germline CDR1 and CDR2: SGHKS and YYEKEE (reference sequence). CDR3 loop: CASSLSLDISYEQYF. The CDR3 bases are TGTGCCAGCAGCTTGTCCCTCGACATTAGCTACGAGCAGTACTTC.

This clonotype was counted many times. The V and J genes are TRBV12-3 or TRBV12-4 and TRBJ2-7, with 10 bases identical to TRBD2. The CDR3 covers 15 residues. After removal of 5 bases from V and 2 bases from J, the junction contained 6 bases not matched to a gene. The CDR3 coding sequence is TGTGCCAGCAGTCCGACTAGCGGGCCTGCCTACGAGCAGTACTTC. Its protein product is CASSPTSGPAYEQYF.

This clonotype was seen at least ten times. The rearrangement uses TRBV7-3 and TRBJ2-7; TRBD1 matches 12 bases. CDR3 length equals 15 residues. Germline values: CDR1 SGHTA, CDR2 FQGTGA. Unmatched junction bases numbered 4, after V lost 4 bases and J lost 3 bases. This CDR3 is CASSSRDRGHYEQYF. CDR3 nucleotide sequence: TGTGCCAGCAGCTCCCGGGACAGGGGGCACTACGAGCAGTACTTC.

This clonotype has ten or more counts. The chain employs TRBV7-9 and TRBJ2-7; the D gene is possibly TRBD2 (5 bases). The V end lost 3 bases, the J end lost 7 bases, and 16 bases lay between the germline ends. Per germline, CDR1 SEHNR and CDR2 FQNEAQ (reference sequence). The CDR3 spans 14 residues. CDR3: CASSFPVETGEQYF. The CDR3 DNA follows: TGTGCCAGCAGCTTTCCTGTCGAAACGGGGGAGCAGTACTTC.

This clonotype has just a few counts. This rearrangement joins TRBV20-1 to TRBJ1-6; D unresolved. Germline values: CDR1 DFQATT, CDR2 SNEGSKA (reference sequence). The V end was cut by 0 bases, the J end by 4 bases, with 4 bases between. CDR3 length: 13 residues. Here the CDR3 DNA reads TGCAGTGCTAGAGATCTGTATAATTCACCCCTCCACTTT. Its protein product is CSARDLYNSPLHF.

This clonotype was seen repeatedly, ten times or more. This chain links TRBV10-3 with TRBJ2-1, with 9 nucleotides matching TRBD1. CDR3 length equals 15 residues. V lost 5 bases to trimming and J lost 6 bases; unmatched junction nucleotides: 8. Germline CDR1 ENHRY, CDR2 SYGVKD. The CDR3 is CAISTGTGRGNEQFF. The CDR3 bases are TGTGCCATCAGTACCGGGACAGGGCGAGGCAATGAGCAGTTCTTC.

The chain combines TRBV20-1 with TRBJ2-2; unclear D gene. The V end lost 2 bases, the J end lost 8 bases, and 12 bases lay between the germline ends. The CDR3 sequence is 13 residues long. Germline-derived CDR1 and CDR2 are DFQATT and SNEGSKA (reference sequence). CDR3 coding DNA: TGCAGTGCTAGATGGCAGTCGGAGGGGGAGCTGTTTTTT. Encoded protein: CSARWQSEGELFF.